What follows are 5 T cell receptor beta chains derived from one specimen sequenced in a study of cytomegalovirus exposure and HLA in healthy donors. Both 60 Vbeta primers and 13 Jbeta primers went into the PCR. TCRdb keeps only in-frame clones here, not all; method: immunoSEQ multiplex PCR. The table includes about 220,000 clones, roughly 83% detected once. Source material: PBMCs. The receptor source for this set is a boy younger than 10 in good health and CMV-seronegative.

As DNA, the CDR3 is TGTGCCAGTAGTAGACAGGGAGACAATTCACCCCTCCACTTT. Its translation is CASSRQGDNSPLHF. This sequence joins TRBV19 and TRBJ1-6, with 7 positions matching TRBD1. The germline CDR1 and CDR2 sequences are LNHDA and SQIVND (reference sequence). The CDR3 has 14 residues. J was trimmed by 7 bases and V by 4 bases; bases with no gene match: 4.

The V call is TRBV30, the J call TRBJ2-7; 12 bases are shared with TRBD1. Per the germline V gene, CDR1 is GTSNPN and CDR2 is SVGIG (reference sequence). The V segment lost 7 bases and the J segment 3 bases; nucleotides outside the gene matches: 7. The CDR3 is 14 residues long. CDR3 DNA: TGTGCCTCCACCGGGACAGGGGGCATCTACGAGCAGTACTTC. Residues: CASTGTGGIYEQYF.

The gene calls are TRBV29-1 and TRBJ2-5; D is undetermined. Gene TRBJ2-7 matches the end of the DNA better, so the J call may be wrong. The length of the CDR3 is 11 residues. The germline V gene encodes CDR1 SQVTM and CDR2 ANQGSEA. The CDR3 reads CSVELNYEQYF. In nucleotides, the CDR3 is TGCAGCGTTGAGCTGAACTACGAGCAGTACTTC.

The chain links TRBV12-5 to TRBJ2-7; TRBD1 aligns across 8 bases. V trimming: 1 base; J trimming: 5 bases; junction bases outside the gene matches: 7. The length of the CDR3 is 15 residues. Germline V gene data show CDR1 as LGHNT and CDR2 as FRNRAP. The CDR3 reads CASGLGQGIVNEQYF. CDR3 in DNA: TGTGCTAGTGGTTTGGGACAGGGGATAGTAAACGAGCAGTACTTC.

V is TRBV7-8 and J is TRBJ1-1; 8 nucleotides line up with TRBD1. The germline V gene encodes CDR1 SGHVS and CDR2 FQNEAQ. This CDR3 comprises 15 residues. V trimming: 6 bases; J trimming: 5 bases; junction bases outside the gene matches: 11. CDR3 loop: CASSRGQGGRTEAFF. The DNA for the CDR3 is TGTGCCAGCAGTCGTGGACAGGGAGGGCGTACTGAAGCTTTCTTT.